A selection of T cell receptor beta chains follows, all from one sample in a study of cytomegalovirus exposure and HLA in healthy donors. The assay was immunoSEQ multiplex PCR, and TCRdb's table has in-frame clones only and misses some. Of around 110,000 clones in the sample, around 62% were seen once. The sequenced sample consisted of PBMCs. These receptors came from a woman between 40 and 50 years old in good health and CMV-seropositive. Both conserved end residues are trimmed from each CDR3. D genes are given only for firm matches. Not every row has a clone size; where given, it reads once, few, many or a size class.

V gene	clone size	D gene	J gene	CDR3 protein
TRBV7-9	few	.	TRBJ2-1	ASSAGGYNEQF
TRBV29-1	.	.	TRBJ2-1	SVGEYSNEQF
TRBV5-5	few	.	TRBJ2-1	ASSFRRGGNEQF
TRBV4-1	.	.	TRBJ2-1	ASSPGNGGRGYNEQF
TRBV7-3	.	TRBD2	TRBJ2-1	ASSFSGGGHNEQF
TRBV2	.	.	TRBJ1-3	ASSQDRDTIY
TRBV7-6	.	.	TRBJ2-1	ASSLDAALDRFYNEQF
TRBV13	few	TRBD2	.	ASSWNSRTGGYSYEQY
TRBV19	few	TRBD1	TRBJ1-1	ASSIDQGGTEAF
TRBV28	.	.	TRBJ1-5	ASRLGGRRSNQPQH
TRBV7-2	few	.	TRBJ1-1	ASSTRHQAF
TRBV6-5	.	TRBD1	TRBJ2-7	ASSVTGAEQY
TRBV10-3	.	.	TRBJ2-2	AIQRVSNTGELF
TRBV15	.	.	TRBJ1-2	ATSRDRAGRYGYT
TRBV28	.	.	TRBJ1-1	ASSSGVNTEAF
TRBV7-3	.	.	TRBJ1-1	ASSLTRNTEAF
TRBV5-6	.	TRBD2	TRBJ2-1	ASSPGLAGNEQF
TRBV9	.	.	TRBJ1-4	ASSAGVAGANEKLF
TRBV27	.	TRBD2	TRBJ2-1	ASSYLAGGPNEQF
TRBV28	few	.	TRBJ1-3	ASSQWGGSAGNTIY
TRBV4-1	.	TRBD2	TRBJ2-5	ASSQEVAGGQETQY
TRBV28	.	.	TRBJ1-2	ASSFSDGYT
TRBV6-5	.	.	TRBJ2-1	ASSYSPLVVSDEQF